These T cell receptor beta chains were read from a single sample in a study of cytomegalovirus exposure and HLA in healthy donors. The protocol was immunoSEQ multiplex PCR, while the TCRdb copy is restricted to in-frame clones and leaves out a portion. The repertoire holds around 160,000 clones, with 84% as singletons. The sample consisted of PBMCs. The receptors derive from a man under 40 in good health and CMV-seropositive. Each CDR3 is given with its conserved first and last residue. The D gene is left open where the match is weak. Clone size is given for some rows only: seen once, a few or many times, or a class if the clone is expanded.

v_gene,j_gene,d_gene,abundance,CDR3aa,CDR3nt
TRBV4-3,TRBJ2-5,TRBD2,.,CASSLRTSGGARETQYF,TGCGCCAGCAGCTTGCGGACTAGCGGGGGGGCCAGGGAGACCCAGTACTTC
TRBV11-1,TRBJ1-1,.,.,CASRDRDNPEAFF,TGTGCCAGCAGGGATCGGGACAATCCTGAAGCTTTCTTT
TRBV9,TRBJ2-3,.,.,CASSVGADTQYF,TGTGCCAGCAGCGTAGGAGCAGATACGCAGTATTTT
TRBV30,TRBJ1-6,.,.,CAWSPPLAASDSPLHF,TGTGCCTGGAGTCCTCCCCTCGCGGCCTCGGATTCACCCCTCCACTTT
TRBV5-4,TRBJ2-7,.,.,CASSLAGRGYEQYF,TGTGCCAGCAGCTTGGCCGGCAGGGGCTACGAGCAGTACTTC
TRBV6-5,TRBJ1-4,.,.,CASRFTGIEKLFF,TGTGCCAGCAGGTTTACAGGGATTGAAAAACTGTTTTTT
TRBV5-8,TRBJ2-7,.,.,CASSLTRGAYEQYF,TGTGCCAGCAGCTTGACAAGGGGTGCCTACGAGCAGTACTTC
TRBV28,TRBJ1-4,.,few,CASMRAATNEKLFF,TGTGCCAGCATGCGTGCGGCAACTAATGAAAAACTGTTTTTT
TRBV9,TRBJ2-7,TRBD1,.,CASSLRMDRGYEQYF,TGTGCCAGCAGCCTCCGTATGGACAGGGGGTACGAGCAGTACTTC
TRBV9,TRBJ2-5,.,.,CASRGEGWAETQYF,TGTGCCAGCAGAGGGGAAGGGTGGGCAGAGACCCAGTACTTC
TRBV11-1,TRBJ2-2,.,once,CASSLDLREGGELFF,TGTGCCAGCAGCTTAGACCTCCGGGAAGGCGGGGAGCTGTTTTTT
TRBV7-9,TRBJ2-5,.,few,CASSPRWGEETQYF,TGTGCCAGCAGCCCCAGGTGGGGGGAAGAGACCCAGTACTTC
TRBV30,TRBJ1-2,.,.,CAWSVGRSQGYTF,TGTGCCTGGAGTGTTGGGCGTTCTCAGGGCTACACCTTC
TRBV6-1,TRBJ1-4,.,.,CASSEGLPPEKLFF,TGTGCCAGCAGTGAAGGACTCCCCCCTGAAAAACTGTTTTTT
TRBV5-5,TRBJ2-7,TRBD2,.,CASSPSGRTYEQYF,TGTGCCAGCAGCCCGAGCGGGAGGACCTACGAGCAGTACTTC
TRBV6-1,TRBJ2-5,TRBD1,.,CASSEDWTGIPPETQYF,TGTGCCAGCAGTGAAGACTGGACAGGGATCCCTCCAGAGACCCAGTACTTC
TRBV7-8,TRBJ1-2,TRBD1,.,CASSRGTGSVYGYTF,TGTGCCAGCAGCCGAGGGACAGGGAGTGTGTATGGCTACACCTTC
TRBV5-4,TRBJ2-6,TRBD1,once,CASSTGQAGANVLTF,TGTGCCAGCAGCACCGGACAGGCGGGGGCCAACGTCCTGACTTTC
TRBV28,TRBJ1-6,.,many,CASSSGVGNSPLHF,TGTGCCAGCAGTTCAGGGGTGGGTAATTCACCCCTCCACTTT
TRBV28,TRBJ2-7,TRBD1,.,CASSYGTAFNEQYF,TGTGCCAGCAGCTACGGGACAGCTTTTAACGAGCAGTACTTC
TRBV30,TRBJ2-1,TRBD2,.,CAWKLGLAVGIYNEQFF,TGTGCCTGGAAGTTAGGACTAGCGGTCGGAATCTACAATGAGCAGTTCTTC
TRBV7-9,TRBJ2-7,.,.,CASSAAAEQYSYEQYF,TGTGCCAGCAGCGCAGCGGCCGAGCAGTATTCCTACGAGCAGTACTTC
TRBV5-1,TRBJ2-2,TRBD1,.,CASSPYPRGLNTGELFF,TGCGCCAGCAGCCCTTATCCAAGGGGGCTGAACACCGGGGAGCTGTTTTTT
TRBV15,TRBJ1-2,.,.,CATSRYGFKAGALTF,TGTGCCACCAGCAGATATGGGTTCAAGGCGGGTGCCTTAACCTTC